Below are 27 T cell receptor beta chains sequenced from a single sample in a study of blood T cell repertoires in COVID-19. The protocol was immunoSEQ multiplex PCR, while the TCRdb copy is restricted to in-frame clones and leaves out a portion. The data contain about 160,000 clones, 70% to 90% of them singletons. The sequenced material came from peripheral blood. The receptors here all came from a woman aged 50 to 60 with COVID-19, enrolled during active disease.

The V gene is TRBV29-1, the J gene TRBJ2-7; D is possibly TRBD2 (6 bases). Germline CDR1 is SQVTM and CDR2 is ANQGSEA. V was cut by 6 bases and J by 7 bases, with 25 bases left in between. The CDR3 is 15 amino acids. Here the CDR3 reads CSVPPGRLESVEQYF. The CDR3 DNA is TGCAGCGTCCCACCCGGGAGACTAGAAAGTGTTGAGCAGTACTTC.

The chain combines TRBV9 with TRBJ1-5; no firm D call. Trimming left V 0 bases short and J 7 bases short, with 11 bases between. Germline loops: CDR1 SGDLS, CDR2 YYNGEE. The CDR3 has 14 residues. The CDR3 bases are TGTGCCAGCAGCGTAGGAACCACGGGACAGCCCCAGCATTTT. The encoded protein is CASSVGTTGQPQHF.

This rearrangement joins TRBV19 to TRBJ1-2; 7 bases map to TRBD1. Per germline, CDR1 LNHDA and CDR2 SQIVND (reference sequence). CDR3 length equals 13 residues. V lost 5 bases and J lost 8; bases outside the gene matches: 8. The CDR3 here is CASSERRGQGYTF. CDR3 in DNA: TGTGCCAGTAGTGAAAGGAGGGGGCAAGGCTACACCTTC.

This chain connects TRBV19 to TRBJ1-2; the D gene is possibly TRBD1 (6 bases). V shed 5 bases and J shed 5 bases, with 9 bases lying between them. This CDR3 spans 12 amino acids. The germline CDR1 and CDR2 sequences are LNHDA and SQIVND (reference sequence). The CDR3 is CASSLGQYGYTF. CDR3 in DNA: TGTGCCAGTAGTCTCGGACAGTATGGCTACACCTTC. Together with reference TRBV19 and TRBJ1-2, the CDR3 gives the full variable domain: DGGITQSPKYLFRKEGQNVTLSCEQNLNHDAMYWYRQDPGQGLRLIYYSQIVNDFQKGDIAEGYSVSREKKESFPLTVTSAQKNPTAFYLCASSLGQYGYTFGSGTRLTVV.

This clone was detected once. The chain has TRBV4-1 and TRBJ1-5; tentative D call: TRBD1 (5 bases). Per germline, CDR1 MGHRA and CDR2 YSYEKL. V lost 4 bases and J 0 bases, leaving 10 bases between the germline ends. The CDR3 has 15 residues. CDR3 sequence: CASSLDRYSNQPQHF. CDR3 DNA: TGCGCCAGCAGCCTCGACAGATATAGCAATCAGCCCCAGCATTTT.

The rearrangement joins TRBV6-5 to TRBJ1-1; tentative D call: TRBD1 (6 bases). Germline V gene sequence: CDR1 MNHEY, CDR2 SVGAGI. The CDR3 totals 14 residues. V was clipped by 4 bases and J by 2 bases, with 11 bases between them. CDR3 sequence (DNA): TGTGCCAGCAGTTTTGGACAGCAAAACACTGAAGCTTTCTTT. Protein: CASSFGQQNTEAFF.

This chain connects TRBV2 to TRBJ1-2, with D possibly TRBD1 on 5 matching bases. The CDR3 consists of 13 residues. V lost 7 bases and J 3 bases, leaving 12 bases between the germline ends. The germline gives CDR1 SNHLY, CDR2 FYNNEI. The CDR3 DNA is TGTGCCAGCAAAGGCAGGGCTGACTATGGCTACACCTTC. This encodes CASKGRADYGYTF.

The chain recombines TRBV6-6 with TRBJ2-3; the D gene is possibly TRBD2 (7 bases). V was clipped by 2 bases and J by 7 bases, with 19 bases between them. Germline V gene data show CDR1 as MNHNY and CDR2 as SVGAGI (reference sequence). CDR3 length: 16 residues. CDR3 region: CASSYARGPSANTQYF. In nucleotides, the CDR3 is TGTGCCAGCAGTTACGCGCGGGGGCCATCTGCAAATACGCAGTATTTT.

Here the CDR3 DNA reads TGTGCCAGCAGCCCCCAGGACTTGTCCTATGGCTACACCTTC. Amino acid sequence: CASSPQDLSYGYTF. The chain combines TRBV9 with TRBJ1-2; D not resolved. The CDR3 length is 14 residues. Germline CDR1 reads SGDLS; CDR2 reads YYNGEE. Trimming took off 4 bases at V and 4 bases at J, with 14 bases between the two ends.

The chain recombines TRBV6-4 with TRBJ1-1; a weak D match, TRBD1 (5 bases). This CDR3 region has 13 residues. Germline-derived CDR1 and CDR2 are MRHNA and SNTAGT. Trimming removed 2 bases at V and 4 bases at J, with 8 bases between. CDR3: CASSDTGGTEAFF. In DNA, the CDR3 is TGTGCCAGCAGTGACACGGGGGGCACTGAAGCTTTCTTT.

The rearrangement joins TRBV15 to TRBJ2-7; a possible D gene is TRBD2 (5 bases). CDR3 size: 12 residues. With 5 bases removed from V and 6 bases from J, the gap between germline ends came to 11 bases. The germline V gene has CDR1 LNHNV and CDR2 YYDKDF (reference sequence). CDR3 sequence reads: CATSLGKSEQYF. CDR3 bases: TGTGCCACCAGCCTCGGGAAGTCCGAGCAGTACTTC.

The rearrangement uses TRBV5-1 and TRBJ2-1, with TRBD1 identical over 11 bases. This CDR3 comprises 15 residues. Trimming removed 0 bases from V and 9 bases from J; junction bases left unmatched: 5. Germline-derived CDR1 and CDR2 are SGHRS and YFSETQ. CDR3 sequence (DNA): TGCGCCAGCAGCTTGGACTGGACAGGGGGCAGTGAGCAGTTCTTC. It is translated as CASSLDWTGGSEQFF. Based on the CDR3 plus reference TRBV5-1 and TRBJ2-1, the full variable domain is KAGVTQTPRYLIKTRGQQVTLSCSPISGHRSVSWYQQTPGQGLQFLFEYFSETQRNKGNFPGRFSGRQFSNSRSEMNVSTLELGDSALYLCASSLDWTGGSEQFFGPGTRLTVL.

The rearrangement uses TRBV2 and TRBJ2-3; maybe TRBD2 (6 bases). This CDR3 has 15 residues. The V and J ends lost 5 bases and 2 bases respectively, with 14 bases between them. Per the germline V gene, CDR1 is SNHLY and CDR2 is FYNNEI. CDR3 DNA: TGTGCCAGCAGTCCCCTCTCGGGGGACACAGATACGCAGTATTTT. Translating it yields CASSPLSGDTDTQYF. Looking up the rest from reference TRBV2 and TRBJ2-3 gives the full variable domain: EPEVTQTPSHQVTQMGQEVILRCVPISNHLYFYWYRQILGQKVEFLVSFYNNEISEKSEIFDDQFSVERPDGSNFTLKIRSTKLEDSAMYFCASSPLSGDTDTQYFGPGTRLTVL.

The J gene is TRBJ2-1, the V gene TRBV9, with no clear D. CDR3 length equals 16 residues. Germline loops: CDR1 SGDLS, CDR2 YYNGEE. V lost 3 bases to trimming and J lost 0 bases, with 13 bases between them. Here the CDR3 reads CASSDREPSSYNEQFF. For the CDR3, the DNA is TGTGCCAGCAGCGACCGAGAACCTAGCTCCTACAATGAGCAGTTCTTC.

The CDR3, as DNA: TGTGCTAGTGGTATGGGACAGGGCCCCTACAATGAGCAGTTCTTC. It specifies CASGMGQGPYNEQFF. The chain joins TRBV12-5 to TRBJ2-1, with 9 bases aligning to TRBD1. Germline V gives CDR1 LGHNT, CDR2 FRNRAP. This CDR3 has 15 amino acids. Trimming at V came to 5 bases and at J to 2 bases, leaving 4 bases not matched to a gene.

With regard to this clone: Other DNA sequences in this sample translate to the same CDR3. The chain combines TRBV2 with TRBJ2-2, with 7 bases lining up with TRBD1. V dropped 6 bases and J dropped 3; count of bases not matched to a gene: 4. CDR3 length equals 14 residues. In germline, CDR1 is SNHLY, CDR2 FYNNEI. The CDR3: CASRTGTDTGELFF. Written as DNA, the CDR3 is TGTGCCAGCAGAACCGGGACAGACACCGGGGAGCTGTTTTTT. The entire variable domain, with the rest obtained from reference TRBV2 and TRBJ2-2, is as follows: EPEVTQTPSHQVTQMGQEVILRCVPISNHLYFYWYRQILGQKVEFLVSFYNNEISEKSEIFDDQFSVERPDGSNFTLKIRSTKLEDSAMYFCASRTGTDTGELFFGEGSRLTVL.

The V gene is TRBV11-2, the J gene TRBJ2-3; D perhaps matches TRBD2 (6 bases). Between the trimmed V and J ends, which lost 0 bases and 2 bases, there was a span of 9 bases. Germline CDR1 SGHAT, CDR2 FQNNGV. The CDR3 covers 15 residues. CDR3 DNA: TGTGCCAGCAGCTTAGATAGCGGAGACACAGATACGCAGTATTTT. Protein product: CASSLDSGDTDTQYF.

Only a few counts were recorded for this clone. The CDR3 region is CASSLSYNEQFF. CDR3 in DNA: TGCGCCAGCAGCCTTTCTTACAATGAGCAGTTCTTC. The chain combines TRBV4-1 with TRBJ2-1, with unresolved D. The CDR3 has 12 residues. The ends were cut back, 4 bases at V and 4 bases at J, with 5 bases in the middle. Germline loops: CDR1 MGHRA, CDR2 YSYEKL.

This clone was detected once. The V call is TRBV30, the J call TRBJ2-2; the D gene is possibly TRBD1 (6 bases). The germline V gene has CDR1 GTSNPN and CDR2 SVGIG (reference sequence). There are 15 residues in the CDR3. The V gene lost 0 bases and the J gene lost 1 base, with 9 bases spanning the gap. The CDR3 sequence is CAWSVGRGNTGELFF. DNA of the CDR3: TGTGCCTGGAGTGTAGGCAGGGGGAACACCGGGGAGCTGTTTTTT. Based on the CDR3 plus reference TRBV30 and TRBJ2-2, the full variable domain is SQTIHQWPATLVQPVGSPLSLECTVEGTSNPNLYWYRQAAGRGLQLLFYSVGIGQISSEVPQNLSASRPQDRQFILSSKKLLLSDSGFYLCAWSVGRGNTGELFFGEGSRLTVL.

CDR3 DNA: TGCGCCAGCAGCTTCTCGGGGAGCTCCTACAATGAGCAGTTCTTC. It encodes CASSFSGSSYNEQFF. The V and J genes are TRBV5-1 and TRBJ2-1; a weak D match, TRBD2 (5 bases). Trimming removed 2 bases at V and 0 bases at J, with 9 bases between. Germline V CDR1 and CDR2: SGHRS, YFSETQ. This CDR3 has 15 residues.

The V and J genes are TRBV7-6 and TRBJ2-5; TRBD2 agrees at 14 bases. The CDR3 is 18 residues long. The V and J ends lost 5 bases and 2 bases, in that order; junction bases with no gene match: 10. Looked up from germline, CDR1 is SGHVS and CDR2 is FNYEAQ. The CDR3 region has the DNA TGTGCCAGCAGCCAGGGACTAGCGGGGGTGAACCATCAAGAGACCCAGTACTTC. Its protein product is CASSQGLAGVNHQETQYF.

The genes are TRBV21-1 and TRBJ1-5; the table's D call, TRBD1, was not checked against the DNA. TRBV21-1 counts as a pseudogene. This CDR3 contains 15 residues. The CDR3, as DNA: TGTGCCAGCAGCAAAGGGGCAGACCTCAATCAGCCCCAGCATTTT. Its protein product is CASSKGADLNQPQHF.

The V and J genes are TRBV5-4 and TRBJ2-3; TRBD1 matches at 9 bases. The CDR3 has 17 residues. V lost 4 bases and J lost 1; bases outside the gene matches: 10. Per germline, CDR1 SGHNT and CDR2 YYREEE (reference sequence). The chain's CDR3 is CASSNTGTGFGTDTQYF. Written as DNA, the CDR3 is TGTGCCAGCAGCAATACCGGGACAGGGTTTGGCACAGATACGCAGTATTTT.

The chain links TRBV2 to TRBJ1-2; TRBD1 might be the D (6 bases). V was pared by 7 bases and J by 3 bases, with 18 bases between. The CDR3 extends over 15 amino acids. CDR1 SNHLY and CDR2 FYNNEI come from the germline V gene. CDR3 DNA sequence: TGTGCCAGCACGATACGGGGCCAGGGGTACTATGGCTACACCTTC. The encoded protein is CASTIRGQGYYGYTF.

J is TRBJ2-1 and V is TRBV4-1; TRBD2 matches at 10 bases. This CDR3 comprises 15 residues. Germline lookup yields CDR1 MGHRA and CDR2 YSYEKL. V trimming: 3 bases; J trimming: 8 bases; junction bases outside the gene matches: 7. The CDR3 sequence is CASSQERGGQDEQFF. Here the CDR3 DNA reads TGCGCCAGCAGCCAGGAGCGGGGGGGCCAGGATGAGCAGTTCTTC.

The chain carries TRBV28 and TRBJ2-3; 9 bases line up with TRBD2. CDR1 is MDHEN, CDR2 SYDVKM, per germline. The J segment lost 1 base and the V segment lost 5 bases, leaving 4 bases of the junction unmatched. The CDR3 contains 15 residues. CDR3 sequence reads: CASSQQRGGTDTQYF. The CDR3, as DNA: TGTGCCAGCAGTCAACAGCGGGGGGGCACAGATACGCAGTATTTT.

The gene calls are TRBV10-3 and TRBJ1-2, with TRBD1 identical over 10 bases. After removal of 2 bases from V and 6 bases from J, the junction contained 3 bases not matched to a gene. The CDR3 runs to 14 residues. Germline V lookup: CDR1 ENHRY, CDR2 SYGVKD. In DNA, the CDR3 is TGTGCCATCAGTGAGAGACAGGGGGCTGATGGCTACACCTTC. This sequence encodes CAISERQGADGYTF.